The rows below give T cell receptor beta chains drawn from one sample of a study of blood T cell repertoires in COVID-19. This table comes from immunoSEQ multiplex PCR, and its TCRdb copy is limited to in-frame clones, with some not included. This table holds around 300,000 clones, approximately 90% found once. The source material was peripheral blood. Receptor source: a woman aged 35 to 49 with acute or convalescent COVID-19. CDR3s leave out the opening cysteine and the closing phenylalanine or tryptophan. The D gene is left open where the match is weak.

d_call v_call cdr3_aa
TRBD1 TRBV5-1 ASSFQGAPEAF
- TRBV30 AWSVRGSYNSPLH
- TRBV7-6 ASSLEAADTEAF
TRBD1 TRBV2 ASLNRGYEKLF
- TRBV10-3 AISAMRGTGGEKLF
- TRBV4-1 ASSQVGEGYGYT
- TRBV20-1 SASLTVQPRSSYNSPLH
- TRBV30 ALRGGADGYT
TRBD1 TRBV4-1 ASSSETGGLDGEKLF
TRBD1 TRBV6-5 ASRGGSETQY
TRBD1 TRBV29-1 SVISRFYRGNYGYT
TRBD1 TRBV18 ASSPGQAYNSPLH
TRBD2 TRBV5-1 ASSLGASGVTDTQY
- TRBV15 ATSRTGGRPGNTIY
- TRBV5-1 ASMVQGLGTDTQY
- TRBV12-1 ASSSGGDHNQPQH
- TRBV10-3 AISAGGTYYGYT
- TRBV9 ASSVAGRNYGYT
TRBD1 TRBV6-5 ASSFGQGADTQY
- TRBV7-9 ASSSSGQNLEPQH
- TRBV12-3/TRBV12-4 ASSSRGRAQH
- TRBV7-9 ASSSFSGPNTGELF
- TRBV15 ATSRAERLGAGYT
TRBD2 TRBV3-1/TRBV3-2 ASSHLAGGQETQY
- TRBV9 ASSVGGTQETQY
- TRBV7-3 ASSSGQSSTDTQY
- TRBV29-1 SVWTANTEAF
- TRBV29-1 SVEVELNTEAF
TRBD2 TRBV11-1 ASSLGTSGRTDTQY
- TRBV5-1 ASSLVPDQGGYT
- TRBV18 ASSPRDKTTNYGYT
TRBD1 TRBV5-6 ASRPPGQGSLEAF
TRBD1 TRBV5-1 ASSLTQGMSYT
- TRBV19 ASSKDSTNYGYT
- TRBV21-1 ASSKGQGVAKNIQY
TRBD2 TRBV7-2 ASSLAPLAGTTDTQY
- TRBV5-1 ASSWRKGEPTDTQY
TRBD2 TRBV18 ASSSIVAGTSTDTQY
- TRBV6-5 ASRAILDTEAF
TRBD1 TRBV5-1 ASSGTGEETQY
- TRBV30 AWSVRDQPQH
- TRBV6-5 ASRPPEGTQY
- TRBV18 ASSPGTPSSWYGYT
- TRBV7-7 ASSPDRTVETEAF
TRBD1 TRBV29-1 SVSSTGAPGELF
TRBD1 TRBV30 AGSGTGGSPLH
TRBD1 TRBV7-3 ASSPDRGETQY
TRBD2 TRBV28 ASTRRSGGLETQY
TRBD2 TRBV4-2 ASSQGGGAVISDTQY
TRBD2 TRBV7-6 ASSLYASGGVSGELF
- TRBV5-1 ASSRSSGANVLT
- TRBV5-1 ASSFGITGEKLF
TRBD2 TRBV13 ASSLGGGRSYNEQF
- TRBV20-1 SASPRLGEPQH
TRBD1 TRBV10-2 ASSGGTGNSPLH
- TRBV18 ASSPLSGTLNEKLF
- TRBV30 ACRQFTEAF
- TRBV12-3/TRBV12-4 ASSFVRNTEAF
TRBD2 TRBV15 AASRDRGLAGAQETQY
- TRBV6-5 ASSKAVGEYGYT